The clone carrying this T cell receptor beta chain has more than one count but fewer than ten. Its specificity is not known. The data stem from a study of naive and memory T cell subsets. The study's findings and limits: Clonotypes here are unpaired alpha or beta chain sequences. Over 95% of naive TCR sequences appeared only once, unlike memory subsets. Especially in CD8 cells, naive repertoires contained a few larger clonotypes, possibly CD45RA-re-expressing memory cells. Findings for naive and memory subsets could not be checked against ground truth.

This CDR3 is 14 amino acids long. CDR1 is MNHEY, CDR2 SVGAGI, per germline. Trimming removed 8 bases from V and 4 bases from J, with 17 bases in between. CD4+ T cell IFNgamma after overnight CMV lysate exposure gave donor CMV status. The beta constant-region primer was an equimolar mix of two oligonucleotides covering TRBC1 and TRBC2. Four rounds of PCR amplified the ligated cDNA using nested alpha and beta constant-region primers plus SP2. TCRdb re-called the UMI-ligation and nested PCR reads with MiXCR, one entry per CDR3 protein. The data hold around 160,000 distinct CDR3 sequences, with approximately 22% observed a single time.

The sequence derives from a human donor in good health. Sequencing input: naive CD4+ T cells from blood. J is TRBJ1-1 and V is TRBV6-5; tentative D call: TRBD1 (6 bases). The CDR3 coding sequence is TGTGCCAGCTCCCGGACAGTTTGGCTCACTGAAGCTTTCTTT. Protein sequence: CASSRTVWLTEAFF.